Below are 10 T cell receptor beta chains sequenced from a single sample in a study of shared clonotypes between healthy human individuals. The table came from immunoSEQ multiplex PCR; TCRdb's copy has only in-frame clones and leaves some out. Of about 2.3 million clones listed, 80% to 95% are singletons. Sequences were obtained from naive CD4+ T cells from PBMCs. Subset meaning: CD45RA+ positively selected. The receptors come from a man aged 18 to 30 in good health. Some clones in this sample may be carry-over from other donors' samples.

This chain uses TRBV15 with TRBJ2-1; D is perhaps TRBD1 (5 bases). Trimming removed 1 base at V and 9 bases at J, with 10 bases between. From germline, CDR1 is LNHNV and CDR2 YYDKDF (reference sequence). The CDR3 is 13 residues long. The CDR3 DNA is TGTGCCACCAGCAGAGTACCAGGGTCTGAGCAGTTCTTC. The encoded protein is CATSRVPGSEQFF.

This clone was counted only a few times. The chain recombines TRBV18 with TRBJ1-1, with D possibly TRBD1 on 5 matching bases. Trimming left V 4 bases short and J 0 bases short, with 12 bases between. The length of the CDR3 is 15 residues. The germline gives CDR1 KGHSH, CDR2 LQKENI. The CDR3 DNA is TGTGCCAGCTCACTCATCAGGGAAATGAACACTGAAGCTTTCTTT. Translated: CASSLIREMNTEAFF.

The CDR3 DNA reads as TGCGCCAGCAGCTTGGATGCCCGAGCTTCGCCCGGGGAGCTGTTTTTT. Amino acids: CASSLDARASPGELFF. V gene TRBV5-1 combines with J gene TRBJ2-2; D uncertain. The CDR3 has 16 residues. With 0 bases removed from V and 6 bases from J, the gap between germline ends came to 15 bases. The germline gives CDR1 SGHRS, CDR2 YFSETQ.

The chain couples TRBV10-3 to TRBJ2-1; TRBD1 matches 9 bases. This CDR3 comprises 15 residues. CDR1 ENHRY and CDR2 SYGVKD come from the germline V gene. The ends lost 0 bases at V and 8 bases at J; junction bases unmatched: 5. CDR3 sequence reads: CAISESTGGRDEQFF. In DNA form, the CDR3 reads TGTGCCATCAGTGAGTCAACAGGGGGCCGAGATGAGCAGTTCTTC.

On this clone: This sample also contains other DNA sequences that code for the same CDR3. This sequence joins TRBV18 and TRBJ2-3; 7 nucleotides line up with TRBD2. This CDR3 has 13 amino acids. V lost 3 bases, J lost 6 bases, and 3 bases stayed unmatched. Germline values: CDR1 KGHSH, CDR2 LQKENI. CDR3 region: CASSPGAGDTQYF. The CDR3 nucleotides are TGTGCCAGCTCACCCGGAGCGGGGGATACGCAGTATTTT.

CDR3 amino acids: CATNGPLGAGETQYF. The CDR3 DNA reads TGTGCCACCAACGGGCCACTCGGGGCCGGAGAGACCCAGTACTTC. V and J are TRBV6-5 and TRBJ2-5; D may match TRBD1 or TRBD2 (5 bases each). The V and J ends lost 10 bases and 4 bases respectively, with 22 bases between them. Per germline, CDR1 MNHEY and CDR2 SVGAGI. This CDR3 spans 15 amino acids.

V usage is TRBV5-8 and J usage is TRBJ1-5, with TRBD1 as a possible D gene (6 bases). V was cut by 0 bases and J by 4 bases, with 14 bases left in between. Germline lookup yields CDR1 SGHTS and CDR2 YDEGEE. CDR3 length: 16 amino acids. Here the CDR3 DNA reads TGTGCCAGCAGCTTGGAAGTCCAGGGGAGGAATCAGCCCCAGCATTTT. This translates into CASSLEVQGRNQPQHF.

The chain joins TRBV28 to TRBJ1-6, with D maybe TRBD1 (5 bases). CDR1 is MDHEN, CDR2 SYDVKM, per germline. Trimming shortened V by 7 bases and J by 8 bases, and 12 bases separated the two germline ends. The CDR3 loop spans 13 amino acids. CDR3 residues: CASTDRGHSPLHF. CDR3 DNA sequence: TGTGCCAGCACCGACCGGGGACATTCACCCCTCCACTTT.

V usage is TRBV4-2 and J usage is TRBJ2-1, with D perhaps matching TRBD1 or TRBD2 (5 bases each). CDR3 length: 15 amino acids. The ends were cut back, 0 bases at V and 8 bases at J, with 14 bases in the middle. Germline V gene lookup returns CDR1 LGHNA and CDR2 YNFKEQ. This CDR3 is CASSQDPGRDHEQFF. As DNA, the CDR3 is TGTGCCAGCAGCCAAGACCCCGGCAGGGACCATGAGCAGTTCTTC.

This clone was counted a few times. V usage is TRBV10-3 and J usage is TRBJ1-1; no firm D call. Germline CDR1 ENHRY, CDR2 SYGVKD. CDR3 size: 13 residues. With 0 bases removed from V and 3 bases from J, the gap between germline ends came to 5 bases. In DNA form, the CDR3 reads TGTGCCATCAGTGAGTCAGAGTACACTGAAGCTTTCTTT. Amino acid sequence: CAISESEYTEAFF.